This T cell receptor (beta chain) was identified during a study of CD8 T cells in Susac syndrome. Germline V gives CDR1 DFQATT, CDR2 SNEGSKA (reference sequence). The V end lost 3 bases, the J end lost 3 bases, and 9 bases lay between the germline ends. The CDR3 sequence is 12 residues long. Negative isolation was used for CD8+ and CD4+ T cells, and FACS enrichment was applied to TEMRA cells. With random hexamers, about 0.5 to 1 ug RNA was reverse transcribed. Coverage of TCR beta CDR3 amplification by immunoSEQ multiplex PCR extended to 54 Vbeta and 13 Jbeta. One entry per CDR3 protein results from TCRdb running MiXCR on the immunoSEQ multiplex PCR reads. The sample holds 190,000 or so distinct CDR3 sequences, 85% to 95% seen once.

This chain uses TRBV20-1 with TRBJ2-7; the D is unclear. The receptor was isolated from a human donor with multiple sclerosis. Sample: CD4+ T cells from PBMCs. CDR3 DNA: TGCAGTGCTAGTGCCCAGTGCTACGAGCAGTACGTC. Its protein is CSASAQCYEQYV.